These 21 T cell receptor beta chains were sequenced from one sample in a study of control samples from healthy donors and cancer patients. Measured with immunoSEQ multiplex PCR; TCRdb has only the in-frame clones, and not every one. Among 76,000 or so clones listed, around 90% were seen once. The sequenced material came from PBMCs. The receptors come from a woman between 45 and 65 years old with colorectal cancer.

The rearrangement uses TRBV6-1 and TRBJ2-5, with no clear D. Germline V gene data show CDR1 as MNHNS and CDR2 as SASEGT. Trimming cost V 2 bases and J 2 bases, with 9 bases left between them. This CDR3 region has 14 residues. CDR3 sequence (DNA): TGTGCCAGCAGTGAATTGGGCTTACAAGAGACCCAGTACTTC. Protein sequence: CASSELGLQETQYF.

The genes are TRBV12-3 or TRBV12-4 and TRBJ1-2, with D maybe TRBD1 (6 bases). The V and J ends lost 5 bases and 2 bases respectively, with 9 bases between them. This CDR3 is 13 amino acids long. The CDR3 DNA is TGTGCCAGCAGTCGGGACATAAACTATGGCTACACCTTC. Protein sequence: CASSRDINYGYTF.

The chain carries TRBV4-1 and TRBJ1-1; D gene ambiguous. The CDR3 totals 13 residues. The germline gives CDR1 MGHRA, CDR2 YSYEKL. V lost 1 base, J lost 2 bases, and 5 bases lay in between. For the CDR3, the DNA is TGCGCCAGCAGCCAAGTCAGCAACACTGAAGCTTTCTTT. Translated, it gives CASSQVSNTEAFF.

In its sample, this clone was seen a few times. This chain uses TRBV15 with TRBJ1-5, with D perhaps TRBD1 (6 bases). CDR1 and CDR2 from the germline V gene are LNHNV and YYDKDF (reference sequence). The CDR3 extends over 14 amino acids. The V end lost 5 bases, the J end lost 7 bases, and 15 bases lay between the germline ends. This chain's CDR3 is CATSPSQTGQPQHF. The CDR3 DNA sequence: TGTGCCACCAGCCCATCACAGACAGGACAGCCCCAGCATTTT. Combining the CDR3 with reference TRBV15 and TRBJ1-5 gives the whole variable domain DAMVIQNPRYQVTQFGKPVTLSCSQTLNHNVMYWYQQKSSQAPKLLFHYYDKDFNNEADTPDNFQSRRPNTSFCFLDIRSPGLGDTAMYLCATSPSQTGQPQHFGDGTRLSIL.

The chain has TRBV20-1 and TRBJ2-7; D might be TRBD1 (6 bases). Trimming cost V 6 bases and J 6 bases, with 12 bases left between them. CDR3 length: 11 residues. CDR1 and CDR2 (germline): DFQATT, SNEGSKA (reference sequence). The CDR3 region is CSAEQGREQYV. The CDR3, as DNA: TGCAGTGCCGAACAGGGTCGCGAGCAGTACGTC.

This chain links TRBV6-5 with TRBJ2-2; D call uncertain. The CDR3 runs to 16 residues. CDR1 is MNHEY and CDR2 is SVGAGI in the germline V gene. Trimming shortened V by 0 bases and J by 0 bases, and 8 bases separated the two germline ends. This CDR3 is CASSYSIGSNTGELFF. The CDR3 bases are TGTGCCAGCAGTTACTCGATTGGTTCGAACACCGGGGAGCTGTTTTTT.

Only a few counts were recorded for this clone. The rearrangement uses TRBV5-6 and TRBJ1-5; possibly TRBD1 for D (6 bases). V lost 1 base, J lost 4 bases, and 6 bases lay in between. The CDR3 is 13 amino acids. Germline lookup yields CDR1 SGHDT and CDR2 YYEEEE. CDR3 in DNA: TGTGCCAGCAGCTTGCAGGGGAATCAGCCCCAGCATTTT. This translates into CASSLQGNQPQHF. The variable domain in full, with the rest retrieved from reference TRBV5-6 and TRBJ1-5, is DAGVTQSPTHLIKTRGQQVTLRCSPKSGHDTVSWYQQALGQGPQFIFQYYEEEERQRGNFPDRFSGHQFPNYSSELNVNALLLGDSALYLCASSLQGNQPQHFGDGTRLSIL.

The chain is built from TRBV19 and TRBJ1-5; a possible D gene is TRBD1 (6 bases). The CDR3 length is 16 residues. The germline gives CDR1 LNHDA, CDR2 SQIVND (reference sequence). Between the trimmed V and J ends, which lost 3 bases and 0 bases, there was a span of 12 bases. CDR3 loop: CASSIAGGYSNQPQHF. The CDR3 DNA follows: TGTGCCAGTAGTATCGCCGGGGGCTATAGCAATCAGCCCCAGCATTTT.

V is TRBV28 and J is TRBJ2-7, with D perhaps matching TRBD1 or TRBD2 (5 bases each). V was clipped by 3 bases and J by 7 bases, with 10 bases between them. The CDR3 has 12 residues. Germline V CDR1 and CDR2: MDHEN, SYDVKM. DNA of the CDR3: TGTGCCAGCAGTTTCCCGGGGCTTGAGCAGTACGTC. Translating gives CASSFPGLEQYV.

The chain links TRBV3-1 (or the pseudogene TRBV3-2) to TRBJ1-3, with 7 bases identical to TRBD1. The CDR3 is made up of 14 amino acids. The germline gives CDR1 LGHDT, CDR2 YNNKEL (reference sequence). V lost 10 bases and J lost 0; bases outside the gene matches: 6. CDR3 sequence: CATQDRTSGNTIYF. As DNA, the CDR3 is TGTGCCACGCAGGACAGGACCTCTGGAAACACCATATATTTT.

The rearrangement joins TRBV28 to TRBJ2-7; perhaps TRBD2 as D (5 bases). The CDR3 spans 15 residues. Germline CDR1 reads MDHEN; CDR2 reads SYDVKM. Trimming left V 5 bases short and J 1 base short, with 15 bases between. DNA for the CDR3: TGTGCCAGCAGTGCGTTCGGGGATTTGTCCTACGAGCAGTACGTC. Protein: CASSAFGDLSYEQYV.

The genes are TRBV5-6 and TRBJ2-7; D might be TRBD2 (6 bases). CDR1 and CDR2 from the germline V gene are SGHDT and YYEEEE. CDR3 length: 12 amino acids. Trimming removed 1 base from V and 6 bases from J, with 8 bases in between. The CDR3, as DNA: TGTGCCAGCAGCTTGATCGGGGGCGAGCAGTACGTC. It encodes CASSLIGGEQYV.

V is TRBV6-5 and J is TRBJ1-1; D is unresolved. This CDR3 spans 14 amino acids. Germline-derived CDR1 and CDR2 are MNHEY and SVGAGI. V lost 2 bases, J lost 3 bases, and 10 bases lay in between. Written as DNA, the CDR3 is TGTGCCAGCAGTTACCTCGGCGGGGACACTGAAGCTTTCTTT. This sequence encodes CASSYLGGDTEAFF.

This clone appeared a single time. This chain joins TRBV7-2 and TRBJ2-1; 8 bases map to TRBD2. CDR1 is SGHTA and CDR2 is FQGNSA in the germline V gene. J gave up 4 bases and V 4 bases, and 9 bases lay outside the gene matches. The CDR3 covers 16 residues. The CDR3 protein is CASSSIFGGAYNEQFF. DNA of the CDR3: TGTGCCAGCAGCTCTATCTTCGGGGGGGCTTACAATGAGCAGTTCTTC.

The V and J genes are TRBV19 and TRBJ1-2; 7 bases map to TRBD1. The CDR3 is made up of 15 amino acids. The germline V gene encodes CDR1 LNHDA and CDR2 SQIVND (reference sequence). With 7 bases clipped from V and 4 bases from J, the junction kept 12 bases outside the gene matches. The CDR3 coding sequence is TGTGCCAGTAAGCAACCCCTGGGACAGAGCTATGGCTACACCTTC. It translates to CASKQPLGQSYGYTF.

The chain uses TRBV5-4 and TRBJ2-3; D may be TRBD2 (6 bases). Germline CDR1 reads SGHNT; CDR2 reads YYREEE (reference sequence). Trimming took 0 bases from V and 6 from J, leaving 14 bases between them. The CDR3 extends over 15 amino acids. CDR3 region: CASSLDRAGPDTQYF. The CDR3 DNA reads as TGTGCCAGCAGCTTGGATAGGGCGGGGCCGGATACGCAGTATTTT.

The table lists this clone with a count of one. The chain has TRBV18 and TRBJ1-5; TRBD1 is a possible D gene (6 bases). V dropped 2 bases and J dropped 3 bases, with 11 bases sitting between them. Germline loops: CDR1 KGHSH, CDR2 LQKENI. The CDR3 is 15 residues long. The CDR3, as DNA: TGTGCCAGCTCACCAGCAGGGGTGCCCAATCAGCCCCAGCATTTT. Encoded protein: CASSPAGVPNQPQHF. Complete variable domain (other parts from reference TRBV18 and TRBJ1-5): NAGVMQNPRHLVRRRGQEARLRCSPMKGHSHVYWYRQLPEEGLKFMVYLQKENIIDESGMPKERFSAEFPKEGPSILRIQQVVRGDSAAYFCASSPAGVPNQPQHFGDGTRLSIL.

CDR3 protein: CASSLVVAGNYNEQFF. CDR3 nucleotides: TGTGCCAGCAGCTTAGTTGTAGCGGGGAATTACAATGAGCAGTTCTTC. This chain links TRBV7-2 with TRBJ2-1, with 8 bases aligning to TRBD2. V lost 1 base, J lost 4 bases, and 6 bases stayed unmatched. CDR3 length equals 16 residues. Germline values: CDR1 SGHTA, CDR2 FQGNSA.

The gene calls are TRBV3-1 (or the pseudogene TRBV3-2) and TRBJ2-2; 10 bases are shared with TRBD2. In germline, CDR1 is LGHDT, CDR2 YNNKEL (reference sequence). V was pared by 4 bases and J by 4 bases, with 6 bases of the junction left unmatched. The CDR3 totals 16 residues. DNA for the CDR3: TGTGCCAGCAGCCCTCTAGCGGGGGAACCCACCGGGGAGCTGTTTTTT. Its translation is CASSPLAGEPTGELFF.

The chain employs TRBV18 and TRBJ2-2, with TRBD1 matching over 8 bases. CDR1 and CDR2 (germline): KGHSH, LQKENI. The V gene end was trimmed by 3 bases and the J gene end by 3 bases; junction bases not matched to a gene: 3. The CDR3 sequence is 15 residues long. CDR3 loop: CASSPTQGDTGELFF. DNA of the CDR3: TGTGCCAGCTCACCGACACAGGGGGACACCGGGGAGCTGTTTTTT.

To note about this clone: Relative to the germline gene, one junction end is altered; a read error may explain this. The chain employs TRBV2 and TRBJ1-4; D may be TRBD1 (5 bases). This CDR3 is built from 13 residues. In germline, CDR1 is SNHLY, CDR2 FYNNEI. DNA for the CDR3: TGTGCCAGCAGTCAAGCAGGGAGTGAAAAACTGTTTTTT. Translation: CASSQAGSEKLFF.